The 2 T cell receptor beta chains below come from one sample, sequenced in a study of long-term antiretroviral therapy in people with HIV. A v3.0 immunoSEQ assay was performed at survey level. TCRdb keeps only in-frame clones here, not all; method: immunoSEQ multiplex PCR. Counted here are approximately 12,000 clones, about 80% occurring once; the ten biggest clones make up 10% to 15%. The sequences come from unsorted PBMCs, collected just under 3.2 years before starting antiretroviral therapy. The receptors here all came from a man aged 40-55 years with HIV.

The CDR3 protein is CASSFAGAPEQYF. DNA of the CDR3: TGTGCCAGCAGTTTCGCAGGGGCGCCCGAGCAGTACTTC. This sequence joins TRBV27 and TRBJ2-7; a weak D match, TRBD1 (6 bases). Trimming took 3 bases from V and 6 from J, leaving 12 bases between them. Germline assignment: CDR1 MNHEY and CDR2 SMNVEV (reference sequence). This CDR3 has 13 residues.

The rearrangement joins TRBV29-1 to TRBJ1-2; D gene unclear. Trimming removed 1 base from V and 4 bases from J, with 10 bases in between. The CDR3 totals 13 residues. Germline assignment: CDR1 SQVTM and CDR2 ANQGSEA. The DNA of the CDR3 is TGCAGCGTTGAAGTAGTAACAGTCTATGGCTACACCTTC. This translates into CSVEVVTVYGYTF.